Shown below are 32 T cell receptor beta chains from a single sample sequenced in a study of blood T cell repertoires in COVID-19. Repertoires were generated with immunoSEQ multiplex PCR, while TCRdb's copy carries only in-frame clones and drops some. The table has over 200,000 clones, roughly 86% seen once. Sequences were obtained from PBMCs or T cells enriched from blood (not recorded which). The receptor set was obtained from a woman aged 25 to 45 with acute COVID-19.

The CDR3 nucleotides read TGCGCCAGCAGCCAAGGGGGGGGGCGTGAGACCCAGTACTTC. Its translation: CASSQGGGRETQYF. V and J are TRBV4-1 and TRBJ2-5; D might be TRBD2 (7 bases). Germline CDR1 and CDR2: MGHRA and YSYEKL. The V end was cut by 1 base, the J end by 5 bases, with 11 bases between. The CDR3 runs to 14 residues.

The chain employs TRBV13 and TRBJ1-1; TRBD1 agrees at 9 bases. Per the germline V gene, CDR1 is PRHDT and CDR2 is FYEKMQ (reference sequence). This CDR3 region has 16 residues. V was pared by 5 bases and J by 5 bases, with 12 bases of the junction left unmatched. The CDR3: CASSPEDRGARTEAFF. In nucleotides, the CDR3 is TGTGCCAGCAGCCCCGAGGACAGGGGAGCGCGGACTGAAGCTTTCTTT.

The V and J genes are TRBV11-2 and TRBJ1-3; no definite D call. The length of the CDR3 is 14 residues. V was pared by 0 bases and J by 2 bases, with 5 bases between. CDR1 and CDR2 from the germline V gene are SGHAT and FQNNGV. The CDR3 region has the DNA TGTGCCAGCAGCTTAGAGGTAGCTGGAAACACCATATATTTT. This translates into CASSLEVAGNTIYF. The entire variable domain, with the rest obtained from reference TRBV11-2 and TRBJ1-3, is as follows: EAGVAQSPRYKIIEKRQSVAFWCNPISGHATLYWYQQILGQGPKLLIQFQNNGVVDDSQLPKDRFSAERLKGVDSTLKIQPAKLEDSAVYLCASSLEVAGNTIYFGEGSWLTVV.

The J gene is TRBJ2-5, the V gene TRBV12-3 or TRBV12-4; D not certain. V lost 6 bases, J lost 5 bases, and 4 bases lay in between. This CDR3 region has 10 residues. Here the CDR3 DNA reads TGTGCCAGCAGCGGGGAGACCCAGTACTTC. It encodes CASSGETQYF.

This rearrangement joins TRBV9 to TRBJ2-7; 8 bases are a match to TRBD1. V trimming: 3 bases; J trimming: 1 base; junction bases outside the gene matches: 6. The CDR3 sequence is 15 residues long. CDR1 and CDR2 (germline): SGDLS, YYNGEE. This CDR3 is CASSEQGASSYEQYF. In DNA form, the CDR3 reads TGTGCCAGCAGCGAGCAGGGGGCTTCATCCTACGAGCAGTACTTC.

The chain joins TRBV30 to TRBJ1-4; 10 positions agree with TRBD1. J lost 11 bases, V lost 8 bases, and 5 bases had no gene match. CDR1 is GTSNPN, CDR2 SVGIG, per germline (reference sequence). CDR3 length equals 11 residues. CDR3 in amino acids: CAGGQGPKLFF. The CDR3 nucleotides read TGTGCCGGGGGACAGGGGCCGAAACTGTTTTTT.

This sequence joins TRBV7-9 and TRBJ2-7; D is uncertain. Germline lookup yields CDR1 SEHNR and CDR2 FQNEAQ (reference sequence). The V end was cut by 1 base, the J end by 3 bases, with 13 bases between. The CDR3 totals 15 residues. The CDR3 nucleotides are TGTGCCAGCAGCTTAGACAGCATCCCCTTCTACGAGCAGTACTTC. It yields the protein CASSLDSIPFYEQYF.

The chain combines TRBV5-1 with TRBJ2-7; 10 bases map to TRBD1. V shed 5 bases, J shed 5 bases, and the junction held 10 bases outside the gene matches. Germline loops: CDR1 SGHRS, CDR2 YFSETQ. The CDR3 is made up of 15 amino acids. The chain's CDR3 is CASSLAGTGVDEQYF. The CDR3 nucleotides are TGCGCCAGCAGTCTGGCGGGGACAGGGGTCGACGAGCAGTACTTC.

The V gene is TRBV30, the J gene TRBJ1-4, with D uncertain. The CDR3 is made up of 12 amino acids. V gave up 3 bases and J gave up 8 bases, with 10 bases separating them. Germline V gives CDR1 GTSNPN, CDR2 SVGIG (reference sequence). The CDR3 DNA is TGTGCCTGGAGGAACTGGGAGGAAAAACTGTTTTTT. Translated, it gives CAWRNWEEKLFF.

CDR3 sequence (DNA): TGTGCCAGCAGCCCCCGCAGGGTAGCTGAAGCTTTCTTT. Its translation is CASSPRRVAEAFF. J is TRBJ1-1 and V is TRBV3-1 (or the pseudogene TRBV3-2), with D perhaps TRBD1 (5 bases). The CDR3 contains 13 residues. V was cut by 4 bases and J by 6 bases, with 12 bases left in between. The V gene's germline CDR1 is LGHDT and CDR2 YNNKEL (reference sequence).

This sequence joins TRBV4-1 and TRBJ2-5; D is unresolved. This CDR3 contains 14 residues. Germline V CDR1 and CDR2: MGHRA, YSYEKL. The V end was cut by 0 bases, the J end by 7 bases, with 12 bases between. The CDR3: CASSQETGPGTQYF. In DNA form, the CDR3 reads TGCGCCAGCAGCCAAGAGACCGGCCCAGGGACCCAGTACTTC.

The genes are TRBV7-9 and TRBJ1-5, with D hard to call. V lost 1 base to trimming and J lost 6 bases, with 4 bases between them. The germline gives CDR1 SEHNR, CDR2 FQNEAQ (reference sequence). The CDR3 is made up of 12 amino acids. CDR3 residues: CASSLGGQPQHF. CDR3 in DNA: TGTGCCAGCAGCTTAGGCGGTCAGCCCCAGCATTTT.

The gene calls are TRBV9 and TRBJ1-2; D not certain. From germline, CDR1 is SGDLS and CDR2 YYNGEE. This CDR3 contains 15 residues. Trimming stripped 2 bases from V and 4 bases from J, with 15 bases between. Here the CDR3 reads CASSVRGDHTYGYTF. DNA for the CDR3: TGTGCCAGCAGCGTCCGAGGAGATCATACCTATGGCTACACCTTC.

This chain links TRBV10-3 with TRBJ1-6, with a tentative D call TRBD1 (5 bases). The CDR3 is 15 amino acids. Germline V gene lookup returns CDR1 ENHRY and CDR2 SYGVKD. Trimming removed 1 base from V and 7 bases from J, with 11 bases in between. The CDR3 DNA sequence: TGTGCCATCAGTGAGTGGGGGGTGGGGAATTCACCCCTCCACTTT. It encodes CAISEWGVGNSPLHF.

The chain couples TRBV6-5 to TRBJ2-1; D is possibly TRBD2 (7 bases). The V gene lost 2 bases and the J gene lost 3 bases, with 11 bases spanning the gap. Looked up from germline, CDR1 is MNHEY and CDR2 is SVGAGI. The CDR3 contains 15 residues. The DNA for the CDR3 is TGTGCCAGCAGTTACGACGGGGGGCGCTACAATGAGCAGTTCTTC. Translated: CASSYDGGRYNEQFF.

The chain couples TRBV7-6 to TRBJ2-2; TRBD2 matches at 9 bases. Losses at the gene ends were 1 base for V and 7 bases for J; bases not matched to a gene: 7. CDR1 and CDR2 from the germline V gene are SGHVS and FNYEAQ. This CDR3 spans 16 amino acids. The CDR3: CASSLGGGAPSGELFF. The CDR3 bases are TGTGCCAGCAGCTTAGGCGGGGGGGCTCCGAGCGGGGAGCTGTTTTTT.

The V and J genes are TRBV21-1 and TRBJ1-1; the table's D call TRBD1 went unverified against the DNA. TRBV21-1 is reported as a pseudogene. The CDR3 sequence is 13 residues long. CDR3 in DNA: TGTGCCAGCAGCAGCAGGGAGAACACTGAAGCTTTCTTT. Protein product: CASSSRENTEAFF.

This clone showed up just once. The chain uses TRBV7-2 and TRBJ2-1; 7 positions match TRBD2. The germline gives CDR1 SGHTA, CDR2 FQGNSA. This CDR3 spans 14 amino acids. Trimming at V came to 2 bases and at J to 7 bases, leaving 5 bases not matched to a gene. The CDR3 bases are TGTGCCAGCAGCTTATCCGGGACTAAAAATGAGCAGTTCTTC. Translating it yields CASSLSGTKNEQFF.

The chain employs TRBV18 and TRBJ1-2; D possibly corresponds to TRBD1 (6 bases). CDR3 size: 14 residues. Trimming stripped 6 bases from V and 6 bases from J, with 17 bases between. Germline-derived CDR1 and CDR2 are KGHSH and LQKENI. The CDR3 sequence: CASSRGQSTDGYTF. CDR3 DNA sequence: TGTGCCAGCTCCCGAGGACAGAGTACTGATGGCTACACCTTC. Complete variable domain (other parts from reference TRBV18 and TRBJ1-2): NAGVMQNPRHLVRRRGQEARLRCSPMKGHSHVYWYRQLPEEGLKFMVYLQKENIIDESGMPKERFSAEFPKEGPSILRIQQVVRGDSAAYFCASSRGQSTDGYTFGSGTRLTVV.

The V call is TRBV9, the J call TRBJ1-2; no firm D call. Germline V gives CDR1 SGDLS, CDR2 YYNGEE. The CDR3 loop spans 13 amino acids. V was shortened by 4 bases and J by 3 bases, with 10 bases between the two germline ends. DNA of the CDR3: TGTGCCAGCAGCCCTCGGAGTGACTATGGCTACACCTTC. It codes for CASSPRSDYGYTF. The full variable domain, in which reference TRBV9 and TRBJ1-2 provide the parts outside the CDR3, is DSGVTQTPKHLITATGQRVTLRCSPRSGDLSVYWYQQSLDQGLQFLIQYYNGEERAKGNILERFSAQQFPDLHSELNLSSLELGDSALYFCASSPRSDYGYTFGSGTRLTVV.

This rearrangement joins TRBV9 to TRBJ1-3, with no clear D. The CDR3 is 16 amino acids. In germline, CDR1 is SGDLS, CDR2 YYNGEE. V lost 0 bases to trimming and J lost 3 bases, with 13 bases between them. Here the CDR3 reads CASSVGGRGNGNTIYF. In DNA form, the CDR3 reads TGTGCCAGCAGCGTAGGTGGTCGAGGGAATGGAAACACCATATATTTT.

The chain joins TRBV2 to TRBJ1-1; weak D call: TRBD1 (5 bases). Germline assignment: CDR1 SNHLY and CDR2 FYNNEI. CDR3 length equals 14 residues. The V end was cut by 4 bases, the J end by 4 bases, with 13 bases between. The CDR3 bases are TGTGCCAGCAGTGTTGGGAGGGGAGGCACTGAAGCTTTCTTT. It codes for CASSVGRGGTEAFF.

The chain combines TRBV7-2 with TRBJ1-1, with D unresolved. Trimming removed 2 bases at V and 4 bases at J, with 14 bases between. From germline, CDR1 is SGHTA and CDR2 FQGNSA. This CDR3 has 15 residues. This CDR3 is CASSLLRPGSTEAFF. CDR3 nucleotides: TGTGCCAGCAGCTTATTACGACCCGGGAGCACTGAAGCTTTCTTT. Full variable domain (rest looked up from reference TRBV7-2 and TRBJ1-1): GAGVSQSPSNKVTEKGKDVELRCDPISGHTALYWYRQSLGQGLEFLIYFQGNSAPDKSGLPSDRFSAERTGGSVSTLTIQRTQQEDSAVYLCASSLLRPGSTEAFFGQGTRLTVV.

The V gene is TRBV5-1, the J gene TRBJ2-4; 9 positions match TRBD1. The CDR3 has 17 amino acids. The V gene end was trimmed by 4 bases and the J gene end by 2 bases; junction bases not matched to a gene: 10. Germline V CDR1 and CDR2: SGHRS, YFSETQ. The DNA for the CDR3 is TGCGCCAGCAGCCCACTCCAGGGACAGGGATCCAAAAACATTCAGTACTTC. Amino acid sequence: CASSPLQGQGSKNIQYF.

This chain links TRBV9 with TRBJ2-5; the D gene is possibly TRBD1 (6 bases). Trimming shortened V by 0 bases and J by 2 bases, and 11 bases separated the two germline ends. This CDR3 contains 15 residues. The germline CDR1 and CDR2 sequences are SGDLS and YYNGEE. CDR3 residues: CASSVDDRTQETQYF. In DNA form, the CDR3 reads TGTGCCAGCAGCGTAGATGACAGGACACAAGAGACCCAGTACTTC.

The chain carries TRBV7-3 and TRBJ2-2; 7 bases are shared with TRBD2. Germline CDR1 SGHTA, CDR2 FQGTGA. The junction had 13 bases not matched to a gene; V was cut back by 4 bases and J by 2 bases. The CDR3 extends over 18 amino acids. This CDR3 reads CASSSPHGGGSNTGELFF. The DNA of the CDR3 is TGTGCCAGCAGCTCCCCGCACGGTGGCGGGAGCAACACCGGGGAGCTGTTTTTT.

This clone showed up just once. This chain joins TRBV7-3 and TRBJ1-3; D is perhaps TRBD1 (5 bases). Germline assignment: CDR1 SGHTA and CDR2 FQGTGA. V was clipped by 5 bases and J by 7 bases, with 21 bases between them. The CDR3 spans 16 residues. The CDR3 bases are TGTGCCAGCAGCGCTACCGCGGGACCGGGAGGTAACACCATATATTTT. Its protein is CASSATAGPGGNTIYF. Variable domain in full (rest from reference TRBV7-3 and TRBJ1-3): GAGVSQTPSNKVTEKGKYVELRCDPISGHTALYWYRQSLGQGPEFLIYFQGTGAADDSGLPNDRFFAVRPEGSVSTLKIQRTERGDSAVYLCASSATAGPGGNTIYFGEGSWLTVV.

This chain connects TRBV18 to TRBJ2-2, with 14 bases lining up with TRBD2. Germline loops: CDR1 KGHSH, CDR2 LQKENI. This CDR3 has 19 residues. Losses at the gene ends were 0 bases for V and 6 bases for J; bases not matched to a gene: 9. The CDR3: CASSPPRLAGGPSAGELFF. The CDR3 DNA is TGTGCCAGCTCACCACCCCGACTAGCGGGGGGGCCATCCGCCGGGGAGCTGTTTTTT. The variable domain in full, completed from reference TRBV18 and TRBJ2-2, reads NAGVMQNPRHLVRRRGQEARLRCSPMKGHSHVYWYRQLPEEGLKFMVYLQKENIIDESGMPKERFSAEFPKEGPSILRIQQVVRGDSAAYFCASSPPRLAGGPSAGELFFGEGSRLTVL.

V gene TRBV15 combines with J gene TRBJ2-5; 8 bases match TRBD2. V trimming: 4 bases; J trimming: 4 bases; junction bases outside the gene matches: 11. There are 16 residues in the CDR3. CDR1 is LNHNV, CDR2 YYDKDF, per germline (reference sequence). The CDR3 bases are TGTGCCACCAGCAAACGGACGGGGGGACTAGGAGAGACCCAGTACTTC. Its translation: CATSKRTGGLGETQYF.

The chain carries TRBV25-1 and TRBJ1-5; no clear D. V lost 4 bases and J lost 2, with 12 bases in between. This CDR3 region has 15 residues. Germline V gives CDR1 MGHDK, CDR2 SYGVNS. CDR3 sequence (DNA): TGTGCCAGCAGTGGAACCCGGGGTGGCAATCAGCCCCAGCATTTT. It codes for CASSGTRGGNQPQHF.

The chain has TRBV7-9 and TRBJ1-2; TRBD1 matches at 9 bases. V trimming: 3 bases; J trimming: 8 bases; junction bases outside the gene matches: 7. Germline loops: CDR1 SEHNR, CDR2 FQNEAQ (reference sequence). The length of the CDR3 is 14 residues. CDR3: CASSLGQGHSGYTF. Written as DNA, the CDR3 is TGTGCCAGCAGCTTGGGACAGGGCCACTCCGGCTACACCTTC.

The chain employs TRBV5-6 and TRBJ1-3; D not certain. V was trimmed by 4 bases and J by 0 bases, leaving 14 bases between them. The CDR3 is 16 residues long. Germline V lookup: CDR1 SGHDT, CDR2 YYEEEE. DNA of the CDR3: TGTGCCAGCAGCCGAATGGACTCCTACTCTGGAAACACCATATATTTT. Protein: CASSRMDSYSGNTIYF.